This record covers a single T cell receptor (beta chain). This was the immunoSEQ v3 assay. Sequencing depth was around 1.9 million read pairs for survey level, roughly 4.5-6 million for deep. The table came from immunoSEQ multiplex PCR; TCRdb's copy has only in-frame clones and leaves some out. The sample records about 100,000 clones, roughly 65% being singletons. As to time point: pre-treatment sample, taken before nivolumab and TIL therapy. Pleural nodules or supraclavicular lymph nodes made up most of the excised metastases sampled. This specimen belongs to a study of TIL therapy for anti-PD-1-resistant metastatic lung cancer. Study overall: Tumors carried a median approximately 1.6 non-synonymous mutations per megabase.

The receptor comes from a person aged 25 to 80 with non-small cell lung cancer. The sample was tumor tissue, taken at baseline.

CDR3 bases: TGTGCCAGAAGCTTGGCAAGGCAGGGTCGAACCGGGGAGCTGTTTTTT. Residues: CARSLARQGRTGELFF. This chain uses TRBV5-3 with TRBJ2-2, with a tentative D call TRBD1 (5 bases). TRBV5-3 is placed among ORFs of uncertain function. V was trimmed by 0 bases and J by 5 bases, leaving 14 bases between them. There are 16 residues in the CDR3.